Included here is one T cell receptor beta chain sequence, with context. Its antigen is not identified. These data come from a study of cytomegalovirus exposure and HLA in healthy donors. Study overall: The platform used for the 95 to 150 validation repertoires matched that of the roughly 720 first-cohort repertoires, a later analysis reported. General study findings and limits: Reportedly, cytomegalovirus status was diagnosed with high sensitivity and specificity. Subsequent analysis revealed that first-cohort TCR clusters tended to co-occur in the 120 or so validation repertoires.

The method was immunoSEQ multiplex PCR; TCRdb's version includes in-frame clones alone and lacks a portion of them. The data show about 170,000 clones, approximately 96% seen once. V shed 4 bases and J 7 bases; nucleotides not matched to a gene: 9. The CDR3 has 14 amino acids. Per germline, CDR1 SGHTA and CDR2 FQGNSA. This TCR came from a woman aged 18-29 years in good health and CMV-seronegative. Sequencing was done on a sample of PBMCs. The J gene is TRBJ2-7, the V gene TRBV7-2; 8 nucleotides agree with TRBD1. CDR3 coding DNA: TGTGCCAGCAGCTCCCCCCGGACAGGGCGGGAGCAGTACTTC. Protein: CASSSPRTGREQYF.